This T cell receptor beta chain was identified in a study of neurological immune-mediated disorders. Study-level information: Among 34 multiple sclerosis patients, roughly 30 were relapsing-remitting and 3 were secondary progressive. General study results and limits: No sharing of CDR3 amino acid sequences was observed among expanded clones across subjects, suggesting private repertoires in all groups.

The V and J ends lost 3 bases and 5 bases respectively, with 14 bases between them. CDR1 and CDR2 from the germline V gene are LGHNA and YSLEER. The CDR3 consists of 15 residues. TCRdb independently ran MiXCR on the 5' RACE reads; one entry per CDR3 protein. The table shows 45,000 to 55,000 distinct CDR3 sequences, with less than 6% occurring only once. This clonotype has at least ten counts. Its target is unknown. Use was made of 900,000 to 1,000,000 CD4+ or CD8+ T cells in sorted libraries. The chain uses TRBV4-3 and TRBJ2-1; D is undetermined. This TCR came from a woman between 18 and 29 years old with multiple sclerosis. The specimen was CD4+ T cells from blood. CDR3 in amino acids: CASSHQRTADNEQFF. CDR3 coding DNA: TGCGCCAGCAGCCACCAACGGACGGCTGACAATGAGCAGTTCTTC.